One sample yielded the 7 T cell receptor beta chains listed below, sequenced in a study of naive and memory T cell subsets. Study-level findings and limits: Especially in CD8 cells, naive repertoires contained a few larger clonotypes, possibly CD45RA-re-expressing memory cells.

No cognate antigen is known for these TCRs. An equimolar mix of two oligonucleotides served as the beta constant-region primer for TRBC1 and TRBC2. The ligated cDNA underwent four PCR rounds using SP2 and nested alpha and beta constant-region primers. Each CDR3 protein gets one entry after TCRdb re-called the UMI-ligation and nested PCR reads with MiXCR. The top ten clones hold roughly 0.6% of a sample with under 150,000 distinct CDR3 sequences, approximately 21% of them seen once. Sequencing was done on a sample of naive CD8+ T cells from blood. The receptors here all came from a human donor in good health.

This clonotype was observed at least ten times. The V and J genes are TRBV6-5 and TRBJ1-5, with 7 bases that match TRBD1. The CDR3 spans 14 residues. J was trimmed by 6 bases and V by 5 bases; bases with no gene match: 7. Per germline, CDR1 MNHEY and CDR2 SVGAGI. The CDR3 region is CASSPTGLSQPQHF. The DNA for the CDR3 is TGTGCCAGCAGTCCGACAGGGTTGAGTCAGCCCCAGCATTTT.

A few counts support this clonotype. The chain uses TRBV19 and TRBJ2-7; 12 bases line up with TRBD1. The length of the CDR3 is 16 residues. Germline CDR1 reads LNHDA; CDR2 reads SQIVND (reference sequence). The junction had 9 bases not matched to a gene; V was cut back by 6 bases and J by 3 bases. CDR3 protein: CASSPTGTGGIYEQYF. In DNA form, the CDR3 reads TGTGCCAGTAGCCCTACCGGGACAGGGGGCATCTACGAGCAGTACTTC.

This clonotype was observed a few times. The CDR3 reads CSARDGRTGGETQYF. For the CDR3, the DNA is TGCAGTGCTAGAGATGGGAGGACAGGGGGCGAGACCCAGTACTTC. The chain has TRBV20-1 and TRBJ2-5; 11 nucleotides line up with TRBD1. Trimming removed 0 bases from V and 5 bases from J; junction bases left unmatched: 5. The CDR3 has 15 amino acids. From germline, CDR1 is DFQATT and CDR2 SNEGSKA (reference sequence).

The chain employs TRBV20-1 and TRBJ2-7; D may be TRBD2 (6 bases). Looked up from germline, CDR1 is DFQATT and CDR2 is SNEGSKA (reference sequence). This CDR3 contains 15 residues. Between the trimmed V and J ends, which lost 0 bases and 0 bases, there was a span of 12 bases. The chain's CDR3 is CSARDGGGSSYEQYF. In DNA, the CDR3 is TGCAGTGCTAGAGACGGGGGAGGAAGCTCCTACGAGCAGTACTTC.

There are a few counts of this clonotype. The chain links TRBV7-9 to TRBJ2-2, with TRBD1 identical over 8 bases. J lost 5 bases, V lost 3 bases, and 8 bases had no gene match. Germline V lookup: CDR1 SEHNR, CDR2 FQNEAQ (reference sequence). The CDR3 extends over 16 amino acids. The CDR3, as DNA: TGTGCCAGCAGCTTCCCGAGGACAGGGCTGACCGGGGAGCTGTTTTTT. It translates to CASSFPRTGLTGELFF.

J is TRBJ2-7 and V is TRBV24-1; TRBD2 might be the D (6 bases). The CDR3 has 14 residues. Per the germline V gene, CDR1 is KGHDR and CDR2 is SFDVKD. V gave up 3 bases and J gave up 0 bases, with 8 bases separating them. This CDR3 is CATSDGGNSYEQYF. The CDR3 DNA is TGTGCCACCAGTGATGGAGGGAACTCCTACGAGCAGTACTTC.

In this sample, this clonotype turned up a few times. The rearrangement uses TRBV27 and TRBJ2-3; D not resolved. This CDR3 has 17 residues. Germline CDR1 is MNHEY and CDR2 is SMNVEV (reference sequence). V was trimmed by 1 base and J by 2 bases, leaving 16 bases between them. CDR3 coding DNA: TGTGCCAGCAGTTTATATTTAAGCAGCGAATACACAGATACGCAGTATTTT. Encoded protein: CASSLYLSSEYTDTQYF.